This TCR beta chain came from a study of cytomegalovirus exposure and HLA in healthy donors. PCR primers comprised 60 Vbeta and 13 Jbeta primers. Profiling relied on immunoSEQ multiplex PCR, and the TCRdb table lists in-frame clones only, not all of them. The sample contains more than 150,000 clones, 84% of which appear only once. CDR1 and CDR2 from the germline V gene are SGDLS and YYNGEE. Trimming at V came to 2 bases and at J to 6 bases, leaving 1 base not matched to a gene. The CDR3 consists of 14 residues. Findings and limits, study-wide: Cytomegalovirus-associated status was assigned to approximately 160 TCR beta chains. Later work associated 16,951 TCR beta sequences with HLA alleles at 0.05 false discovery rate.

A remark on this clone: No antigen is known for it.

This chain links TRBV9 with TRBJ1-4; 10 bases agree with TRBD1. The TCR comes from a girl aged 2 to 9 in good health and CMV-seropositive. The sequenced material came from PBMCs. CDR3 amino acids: CASSVGTGDEKLFF. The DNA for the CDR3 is TGTGCCAGCAGCGTGGGGACAGGGGATGAAAAACTGTTTTTT.